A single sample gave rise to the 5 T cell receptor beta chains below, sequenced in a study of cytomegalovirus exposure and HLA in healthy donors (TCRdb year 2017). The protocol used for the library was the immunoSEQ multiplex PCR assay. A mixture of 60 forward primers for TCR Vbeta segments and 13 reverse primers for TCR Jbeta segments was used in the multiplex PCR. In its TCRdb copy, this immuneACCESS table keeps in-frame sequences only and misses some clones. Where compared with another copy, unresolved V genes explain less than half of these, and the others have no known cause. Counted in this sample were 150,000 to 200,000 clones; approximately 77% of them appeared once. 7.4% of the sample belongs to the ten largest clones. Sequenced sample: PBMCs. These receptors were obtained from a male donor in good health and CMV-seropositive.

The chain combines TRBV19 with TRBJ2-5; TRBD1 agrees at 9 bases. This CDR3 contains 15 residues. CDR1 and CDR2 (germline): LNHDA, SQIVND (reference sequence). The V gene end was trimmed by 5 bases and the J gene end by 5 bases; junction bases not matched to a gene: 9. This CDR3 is CASSPPGQGWETQYF. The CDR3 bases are TGTGCCAGTAGTCCACCGGGACAGGGCTGGGAGACCCAGTACTTC.

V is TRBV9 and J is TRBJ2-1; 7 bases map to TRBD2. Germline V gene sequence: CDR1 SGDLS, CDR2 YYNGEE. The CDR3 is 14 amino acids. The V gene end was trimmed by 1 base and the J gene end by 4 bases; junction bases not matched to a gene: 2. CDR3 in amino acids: CASSVPGGYNEQFF. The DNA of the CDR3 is TGTGCCAGCAGCGTACCCGGGGGGTACAATGAGCAGTTCTTC.

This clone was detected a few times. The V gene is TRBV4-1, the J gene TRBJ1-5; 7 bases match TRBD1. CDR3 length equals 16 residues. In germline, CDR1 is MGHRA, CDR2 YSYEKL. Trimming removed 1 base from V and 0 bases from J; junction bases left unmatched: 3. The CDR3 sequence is CASSQGQGFSNQPQHF. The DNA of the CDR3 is TGCGCCAGCAGCCAAGGACAGGGCTTTAGCAATCAGCCCCAGCATTTT.

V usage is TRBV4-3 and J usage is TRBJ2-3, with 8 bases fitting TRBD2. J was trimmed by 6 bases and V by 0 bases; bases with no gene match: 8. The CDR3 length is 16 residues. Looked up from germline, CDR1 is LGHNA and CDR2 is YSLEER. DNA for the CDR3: TGCGCCAGCAGCCAAGAGTCGGGGGGGGCAGCCGATACGCAGTATTTT. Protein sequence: CASSQESGGAADTQYF.

This chain's CDR3 is CASSSGHPDTQYF. DNA of the CDR3: TGTGCCAGCAGCTCCGGACATCCAGATACGCAGTATTTT. The V and J genes are TRBV7-3 and TRBJ2-3, with D tentatively TRBD1 (5 bases). CDR1 SGHTA and CDR2 FQGTGA come from the germline V gene. The CDR3 totals 13 residues. V lost 4 bases, J lost 4 bases, and 9 bases lay in between.